This is a list of T cell receptor beta chains from one sample in a study of T-cell memory formation after mild COVID-19. One entry per CDR3 protein, called by TCRdb with MiXCR from the 5' RACE reads. The table records fewer than 600,000 distinct CDR3 sequences, about 22% of them present only once. The sequencing sample was made of PBMCs or a T cell subset sorted from them (not recorded which). The receptors shown here come from an adult woman who had mild COVID-19 (a few samples of this study predate the infection). Cell type and time point are not known. Each CDR3 is given without its conserved first and last residue.

J | V | CDR3
TRBJ1-1 | TRBV7-9 | ASSLVGQFAEAF
TRBJ2-1 | TRBV14 | ASSQAFRLSYNEQF
TRBJ1-6 | TRBV11-2 | ASRPGTAGYNSPLH
TRBJ1-1 | TRBV5-1 | ASSMTGTARPPFAPNTEAF
TRBJ1-4 | TRBV12-3/TRBV12-4 | ASMGGAQFNEKLF
TRBJ2-1 | TRBV9 | ASGRDSLGHNEQF
TRBJ2-7 | TRBV7-8 | AIRRAYEQY
TRBJ2-7 | TRBV6-5 | ASGQISSYEQY
TRBJ2-3 | TRBV7-9 | ASSWGLAGRTDTQY
TRBJ1-1 | TRBV6-5 | ASRPQGSTEAF
TRBJ2-1 | TRBV6-5 | ASSYSRTRLEQF
TRBJ1-2 | TRBV30 | AWSYAGYWDYGYT
TRBJ1-4 | TRBV5-1 | ASSLQGLNEKLF
TRBJ2-1 | TRBV7-2 | ASSPLAGGLNEQF